What follows are 15 T cell receptor beta chains derived from one specimen sequenced in a study of blood T cell repertoires in COVID-19. Only in-frame clones appear in the TCRdb table, and some are missing; sequencing was by immunoSEQ multiplex PCR. This table holds fewer than 250,000 clones, 84% found once. What was sequenced was peripheral blood. These TCRs come from a woman between 65 and 79 years old with active or convalescent COVID-19.

The chain links TRBV9 to TRBJ1-5, with a tentative D call TRBD1 (6 bases). The CDR3 spans 15 residues. Germline V gene data show CDR1 as SGDLS and CDR2 as YYNGEE. Deletions cut 4 bases from V and 6 bases from J, with 17 bases between. The CDR3 protein is CASSLTGLGSQPQHF. DNA for the CDR3: TGTGCCAGCAGCCTAACAGGGTTGGGAAGTCAGCCCCAGCATTTT.

This chain joins TRBV7-2 and TRBJ2-5; TRBD2 agrees at 14 bases. Germline lookup yields CDR1 SGHTA and CDR2 FQGNSA. V lost 5 bases and J lost 5; bases outside the gene matches: 10. This CDR3 has 17 amino acids. The CDR3 bases are TGTGCCAGCAGCCCCTTGGGACTAGCGGGAGCTCGGGAGACCCAGTACTTC. It is translated as CASSPLGLAGARETQYF.

DNA for the CDR3: TGTGCCAGCGGCGGACAGGGGCGCTCCTACGAGCAGTACTTC. Its translation: CASGGQGRSYEQYF. The gene calls are TRBV28 and TRBJ2-7, with TRBD1 identical over 9 bases. Trimming took 8 bases from V and 0 from J; bases not matched to a gene: 5. Per the germline V gene, CDR1 is MDHEN and CDR2 is SYDVKM. This CDR3 spans 14 amino acids.

This chain connects TRBV5-6 to TRBJ1-3; D may be TRBD1 (5 bases). Germline V gene lookup returns CDR1 SGHDT and CDR2 YYEEEE. V lost 4 bases to trimming and J lost 2 bases, with 13 bases between them. The CDR3 loop spans 15 amino acids. CDR3 DNA sequence: TGTGCCAGCAGCCGAACAGGAATAGCTGGAAACACCATATATTTT. The encoded protein is CASSRTGIAGNTIYF. Full variable domain (missing parts from reference TRBV5-6 and TRBJ1-3): DAGVTQSPTHLIKTRGQQVTLRCSPKSGHDTVSWYQQALGQGPQFIFQYYEEEERQRGNFPDRFSGHQFPNYSSELNVNALLLGDSALYLCASSRTGIAGNTIYFGEGSWLTVV.

The rearrangement links TRBV6-8 to TRBJ2-4, with 8 bases aligning to TRBD2. The J segment lost 0 bases and the V segment lost 6 bases, leaving 13 bases of the junction unmatched. This CDR3 region has 18 residues. Germline V CDR1 and CDR2: MNHGY, SAAAGT. The chain's CDR3 is CASSVLADIFLAKNIQYF. CDR3 bases: TGTGCCAGCAGCGTACTAGCGGACATATTCTTAGCCAAAAACATTCAGTACTTC.

The chain links TRBV6-6 to TRBJ1-3; tentatively, D is TRBD1 (5 bases). Germline-derived CDR1 and CDR2 are MNHNY and SVGAGI (reference sequence). The CDR3 is 14 residues long. V was clipped by 5 bases and J by 2 bases, with 10 bases between them. The CDR3 loop is CASSRQSPGNTIYF. For the CDR3, the DNA is TGTGCCAGCAGTCGACAGTCTCCTGGAAACACCATATATTTT.

The gene calls are TRBV2 and TRBJ1-5; D uncertain. CDR1 is SNHLY and CDR2 is FYNNEI in the germline V gene. Trimming took 3 bases from V and 2 from J, leaving 11 bases between them. CDR3 size: 15 residues. The CDR3 DNA is TGTGCCAGCAGTGAGCCCCCGGTAGGCAATCAGCCCCAGCATTTT. This encodes CASSEPPVGNQPQHF. Filled out from reference TRBV2 and TRBJ1-5, the complete variable domain reads EPEVTQTPSHQVTQMGQEVILRCVPISNHLYFYWYRQILGQKVEFLVSFYNNEISEKSEIFDDQFSVERPDGSNFTLKIRSTKLEDSAMYFCASSEPPVGNQPQHFGDGTRLSIL.

The chain carries TRBV10-1 and TRBJ1-4, with 7 nucleotides matching TRBD1. The V segment lost 4 bases and the J segment 10 bases; nucleotides outside the gene matches: 3. The CDR3 has 12 residues. The germline gives CDR1 WNHNN, CDR2 SYGVQD (reference sequence). DNA of the CDR3: TGCGCCAGCAGTGGGGACAGAGGAAAACTGTTTTTT. Amino acid sequence: CASSGDRGKLFF.

The chain has TRBV9 and TRBJ2-2; weak D call: TRBD1 (6 bases). The CDR3 runs to 15 residues. V was cut by 3 bases and J by 0 bases, with 9 bases left in between. CDR1 is SGDLS and CDR2 is YYNGEE in the germline V gene. CDR3: CASSGRGTNTGELFF. CDR3 DNA: TGTGCCAGCAGCGGAAGGGGGACGAACACCGGGGAGCTGTTTTTT.

The rearrangement uses TRBV18 and TRBJ2-5; D unresolved. Trimming shortened V by 3 bases and J by 2 bases, and 7 bases separated the two germline ends. Per the germline V gene, CDR1 is KGHSH and CDR2 is LQKENI. The CDR3 runs to 13 residues. CDR3 sequence (DNA): TGTGCCAGCTCACCCACAGATCAAGAGACCCAGTACTTC. This sequence encodes CASSPTDQETQYF.

The gene calls are TRBV11-2 and TRBJ1-2; weak D call: TRBD1 (6 bases). CDR1 and CDR2 from the germline V gene are SGHAT and FQNNGV. The CDR3 length is 16 residues. Trimming took 4 bases from V and 6 from J, leaving 21 bases between them. The CDR3 protein is CASSSLQGTWLDGYTF. CDR3 in DNA: TGTGCCAGCAGCTCTCTACAGGGTACCTGGCTAGATGGCTACACCTTC.

The V and J genes are TRBV28 and TRBJ2-5; 12 nucleotides agree with TRBD2. This CDR3 region has 17 residues. Trimming cost V 5 bases and J 5 bases; bases outside gene matches: 12. From germline, CDR1 is MDHEN and CDR2 SYDVKM. CDR3 sequence (DNA): TGTGCCAGCAGTCCCCGACTAGCGGGAGTTGGCGCGGAGACCCAGTACTTC. It codes for CASSPRLAGVGAETQYF.

The chain recombines TRBV7-9 with TRBJ2-5, with 10 nucleotides matching TRBD2. Per germline, CDR1 SEHNR and CDR2 FQNEAQ (reference sequence). The trim removed 5 bases at V and 1 base at J, leaving 7 bases unmatched. The CDR3 has 16 residues. CDR3 nucleotides: TGTGCCAGCAGCCTTCGGGGGACTAGCGTCCAAGAGACCCAGTACTTC. Its protein is CASSLRGTSVQETQYF. The entire variable domain, with the rest obtained from reference TRBV7-9 and TRBJ2-5, is as follows: DTGVSQNPRHKITKRGQNVTFRCDPISEHNRLYWYRQTLGQGPEFLTYFQNEAQLEKSRLLSDRFSAERPKGSFSTLEIQRTEQGDSAMYLCASSLRGTSVQETQYFGPGTRLLVL.

CDR3 sequence: CASGIPLPGLISTNEKLFF. For the CDR3, the DNA is TGTGCCAGCGGGATTCCTCTCCCGGGACTGATTTCAACTAATGAAAAACTGTTTTTT. J is TRBJ1-4 and V is TRBV28, with D perhaps TRBD1 (5 bases). The V and J ends lost 8 bases and 0 bases respectively, with 25 bases between them. Germline V gives CDR1 MDHEN, CDR2 SYDVKM. The CDR3 contains 19 residues.

This clone occurred once. The chain links TRBV28 to TRBJ1-5, with 7 nucleotides matching TRBD1. The J segment lost 5 bases and the V segment lost 4 bases, leaving 8 bases of the junction unmatched. The V gene's germline CDR1 is MDHEN and CDR2 SYDVKM. There are 15 residues in the CDR3. CDR3 amino acids: CASSSDRGQYQPQHF. The CDR3 nucleotides read TGTGCCAGCAGTTCCGATCGGGGACAGTATCAGCCCCAGCATTTT.